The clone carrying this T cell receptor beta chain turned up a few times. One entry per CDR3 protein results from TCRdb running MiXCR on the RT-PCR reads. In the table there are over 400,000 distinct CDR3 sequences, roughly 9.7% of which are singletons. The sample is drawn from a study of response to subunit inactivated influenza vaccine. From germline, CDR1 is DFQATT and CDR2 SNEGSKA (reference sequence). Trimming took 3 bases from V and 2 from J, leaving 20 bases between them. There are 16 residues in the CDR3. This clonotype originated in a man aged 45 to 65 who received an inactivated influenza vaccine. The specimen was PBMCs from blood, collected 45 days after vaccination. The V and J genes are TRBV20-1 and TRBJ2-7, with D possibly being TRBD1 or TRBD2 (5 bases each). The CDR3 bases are TGCAGTGCTAGTCCGATCGTTGGGCAGGGACCCTACGAGCAGTACTTC. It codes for CSASPIVGQGPYEQYF.